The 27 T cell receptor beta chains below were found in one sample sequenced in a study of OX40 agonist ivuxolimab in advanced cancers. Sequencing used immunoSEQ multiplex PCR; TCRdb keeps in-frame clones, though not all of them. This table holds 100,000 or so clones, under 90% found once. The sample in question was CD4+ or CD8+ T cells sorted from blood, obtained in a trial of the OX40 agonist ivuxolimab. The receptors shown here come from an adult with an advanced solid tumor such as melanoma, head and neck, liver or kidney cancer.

CDR3 sequence (DNA): TGTGCCAGCAGTTACTGGGCGGAAGGGGTGATTCAGCCCCAGCATTTT. This sequence encodes CASSYWAEGVIQPQHF. V and J are TRBV6-6 and TRBJ1-5, with D possibly matching TRBD1 (5 bases). Looked up from germline, CDR1 is MNHNY and CDR2 is SVGAGI (reference sequence). V dropped 1 base and J dropped 6 bases, with 16 bases sitting between them. The CDR3 contains 16 residues.

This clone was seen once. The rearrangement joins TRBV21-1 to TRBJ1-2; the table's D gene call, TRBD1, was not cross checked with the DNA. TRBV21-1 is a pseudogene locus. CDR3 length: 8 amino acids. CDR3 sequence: CARYTGHF. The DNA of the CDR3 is TGTGCCAGATACACAGGGCACTTC.

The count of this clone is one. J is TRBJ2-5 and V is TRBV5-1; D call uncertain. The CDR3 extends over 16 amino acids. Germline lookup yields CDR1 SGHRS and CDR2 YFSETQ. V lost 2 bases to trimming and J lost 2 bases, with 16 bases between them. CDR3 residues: CASSLTSDPIQETQYF. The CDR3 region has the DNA TGCGCCAGCAGCTTAACAAGCGACCCCATACAAGAGACCCAGTACTTC.

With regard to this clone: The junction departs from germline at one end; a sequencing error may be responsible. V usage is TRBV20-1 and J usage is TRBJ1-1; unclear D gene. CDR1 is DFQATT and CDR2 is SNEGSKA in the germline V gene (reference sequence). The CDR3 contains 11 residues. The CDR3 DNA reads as TGCAGTGCGAGAGTGAACACTGAAGCTTTCTTT. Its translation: CSARVNTEAFF.

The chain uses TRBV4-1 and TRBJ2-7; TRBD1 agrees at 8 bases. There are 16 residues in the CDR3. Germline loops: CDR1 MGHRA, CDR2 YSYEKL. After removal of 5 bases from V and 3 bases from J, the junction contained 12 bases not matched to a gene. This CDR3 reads CASSTRQGTPIYEQYF. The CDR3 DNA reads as TGCGCCAGCAGCACTCGACAGGGGACGCCCATCTACGAGCAGTACTTC.

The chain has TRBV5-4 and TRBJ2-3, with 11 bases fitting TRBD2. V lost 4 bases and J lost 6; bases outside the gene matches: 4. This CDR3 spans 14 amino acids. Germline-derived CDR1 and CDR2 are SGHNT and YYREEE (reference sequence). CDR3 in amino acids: CASSPLAGEDTQYF. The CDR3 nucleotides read TGTGCCAGCAGCCCACTAGCGGGAGAGGATACGCAGTATTTT.

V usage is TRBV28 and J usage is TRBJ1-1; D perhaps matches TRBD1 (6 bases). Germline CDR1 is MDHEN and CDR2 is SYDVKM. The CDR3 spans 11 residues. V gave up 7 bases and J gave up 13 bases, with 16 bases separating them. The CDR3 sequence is CASIQQGLGFF. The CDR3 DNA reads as TGTGCCAGCATACAACAGGGTTTAGGTTTCTTT.

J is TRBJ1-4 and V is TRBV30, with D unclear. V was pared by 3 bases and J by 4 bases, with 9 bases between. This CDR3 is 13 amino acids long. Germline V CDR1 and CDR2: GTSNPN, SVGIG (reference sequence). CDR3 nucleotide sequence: TGTGCCTGGAGACGGCAGCTTAATGAAAAACTGTTTTTT. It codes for CAWRRQLNEKLFF.

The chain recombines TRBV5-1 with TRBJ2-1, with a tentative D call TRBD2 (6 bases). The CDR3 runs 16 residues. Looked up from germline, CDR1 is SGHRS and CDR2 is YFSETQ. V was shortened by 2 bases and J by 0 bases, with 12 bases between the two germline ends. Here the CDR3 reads CASSFLAGSSYNEQFF. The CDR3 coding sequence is TGCGCCAGCAGCTTCCTGGCGGGGAGCTCCTACAATGAGCAGTTCTTC.

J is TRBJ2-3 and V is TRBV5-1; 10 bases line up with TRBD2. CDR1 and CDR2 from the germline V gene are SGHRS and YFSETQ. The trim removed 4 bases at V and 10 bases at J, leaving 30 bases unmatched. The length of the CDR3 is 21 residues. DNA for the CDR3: TGCGCCAGCAGCCTAGCCAAGACAGGGGCGAACCAGCGGGAGGGCCGGGTTTCGCAGTATTTT. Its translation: CASSLAKTGANQREGRVSQYF.

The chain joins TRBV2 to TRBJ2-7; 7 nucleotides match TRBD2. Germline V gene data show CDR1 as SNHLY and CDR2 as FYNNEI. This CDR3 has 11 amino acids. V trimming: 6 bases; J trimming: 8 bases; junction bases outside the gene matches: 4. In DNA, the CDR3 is TGTGCCAGCAGGCGGGGGATAAAGCAGTACTTC. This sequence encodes CASRRGIKQYF.

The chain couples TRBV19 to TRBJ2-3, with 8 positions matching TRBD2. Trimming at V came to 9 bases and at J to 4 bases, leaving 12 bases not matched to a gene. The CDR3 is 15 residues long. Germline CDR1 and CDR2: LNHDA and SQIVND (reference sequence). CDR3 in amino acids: CASEEKRGRADTQYF. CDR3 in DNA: TGTGCCAGCGAAGAGAAGCGGGGGAGGGCAGATACGCAGTATTTT.

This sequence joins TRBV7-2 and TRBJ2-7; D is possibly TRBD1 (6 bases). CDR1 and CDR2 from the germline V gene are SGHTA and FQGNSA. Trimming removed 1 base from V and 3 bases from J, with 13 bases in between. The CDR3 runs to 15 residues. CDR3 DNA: TGTGCCAGCAGCTTAGTAGCAGGGGAAAACTACGAGCAGTACTTC. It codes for CASSLVAGENYEQYF. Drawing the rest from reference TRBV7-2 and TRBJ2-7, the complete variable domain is GAGVSQSPSNKVTEKGKDVELRCDPISGHTALYWYRQSLGQGLEFLIYFQGNSAPDKSGLPSDRFSAERTGGSVSTLTIQRTQQEDSAVYLCASSLVAGENYEQYFGPGTRLTVT.

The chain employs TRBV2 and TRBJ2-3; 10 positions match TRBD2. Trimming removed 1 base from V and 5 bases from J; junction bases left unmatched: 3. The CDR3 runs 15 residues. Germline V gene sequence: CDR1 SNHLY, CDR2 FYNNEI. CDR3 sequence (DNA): TGTGCCAGCAGTGAAGGCCGACTAGCGGGAGATACGCAGTATTTT. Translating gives CASSEGRLAGDTQYF.

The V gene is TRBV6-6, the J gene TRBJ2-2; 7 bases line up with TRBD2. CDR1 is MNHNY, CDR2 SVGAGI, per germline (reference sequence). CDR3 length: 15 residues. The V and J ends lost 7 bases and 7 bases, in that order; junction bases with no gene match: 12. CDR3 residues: CASTEGREHSGELFF. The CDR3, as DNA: TGTGCCAGCACCGAGGGGCGGGAGCATAGCGGGGAGCTGTTTTTT.

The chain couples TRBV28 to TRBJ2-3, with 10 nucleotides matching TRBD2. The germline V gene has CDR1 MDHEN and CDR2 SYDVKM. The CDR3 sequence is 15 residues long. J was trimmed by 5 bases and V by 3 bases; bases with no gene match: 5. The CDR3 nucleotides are TGTGCCAGCAGTTTGCTAGCGGGAGTGGTAGATACGCAGTATTTT. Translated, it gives CASSLLAGVVDTQYF.

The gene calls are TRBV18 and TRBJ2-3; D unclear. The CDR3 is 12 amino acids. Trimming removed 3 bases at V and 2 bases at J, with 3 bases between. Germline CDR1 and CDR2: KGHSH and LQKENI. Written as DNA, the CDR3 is TGTGCCAGCTCACCCTACACAGATACGCAGTATTTT. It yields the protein CASSPYTDTQYF.

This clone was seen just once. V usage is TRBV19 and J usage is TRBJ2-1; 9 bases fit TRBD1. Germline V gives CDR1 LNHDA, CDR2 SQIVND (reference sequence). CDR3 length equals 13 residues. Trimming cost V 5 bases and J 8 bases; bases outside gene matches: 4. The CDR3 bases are TGTGCCAGTAGTCCGGACAGGGGCCATGAGCAGTTCTTC. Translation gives CASSPDRGHEQFF.

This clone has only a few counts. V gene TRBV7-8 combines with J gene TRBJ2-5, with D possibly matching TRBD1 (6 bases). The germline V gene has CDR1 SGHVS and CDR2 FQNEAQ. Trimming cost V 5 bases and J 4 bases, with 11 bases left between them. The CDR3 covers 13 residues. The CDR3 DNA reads TGTGCCAGCAGCGGGGGCGTTCTAGAGACCCAGTACTTC. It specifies CASSGGVLETQYF.

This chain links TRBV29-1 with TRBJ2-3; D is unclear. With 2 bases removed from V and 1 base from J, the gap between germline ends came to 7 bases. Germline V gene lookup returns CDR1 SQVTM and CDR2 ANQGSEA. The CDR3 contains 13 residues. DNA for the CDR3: TGCAGCGTTGAACAATCCCGCACAGATACGCAGTATTTT. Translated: CSVEQSRTDTQYF.

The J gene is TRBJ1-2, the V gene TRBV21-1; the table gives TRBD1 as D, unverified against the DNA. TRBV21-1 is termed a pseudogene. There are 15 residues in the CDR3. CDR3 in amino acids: CASSIFEAGGYGYTF. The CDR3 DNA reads TGTGCCAGCAGCATATTTGAAGCAGGGGGCTATGGCTACACCTTC.

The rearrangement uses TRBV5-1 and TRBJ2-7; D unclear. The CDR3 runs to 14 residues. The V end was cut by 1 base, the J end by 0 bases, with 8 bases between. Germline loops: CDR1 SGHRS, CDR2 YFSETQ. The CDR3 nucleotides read TGCGCCAGCAGCTTGCAGGTGAGCTCCTACGAGCAGTACTTC. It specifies CASSLQVSSYEQYF.

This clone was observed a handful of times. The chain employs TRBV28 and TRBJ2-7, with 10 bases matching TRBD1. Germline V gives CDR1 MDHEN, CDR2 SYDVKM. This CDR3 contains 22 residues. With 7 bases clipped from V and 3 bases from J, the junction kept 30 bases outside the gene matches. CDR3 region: CASTHLLGQGGGTGTSNYEQYF. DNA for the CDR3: TGTGCCAGCACCCACTTACTTGGACAGGGGGGTGGGACCGGGACTAGTAACTACGAGCAGTACTTC.

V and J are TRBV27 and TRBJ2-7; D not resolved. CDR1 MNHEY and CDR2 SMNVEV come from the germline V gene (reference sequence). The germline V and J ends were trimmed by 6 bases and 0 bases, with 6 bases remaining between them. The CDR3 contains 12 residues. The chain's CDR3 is CASRSLSYEQYF. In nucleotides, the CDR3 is TGTGCCAGCAGGTCACTCTCCTACGAGCAGTACTTC.

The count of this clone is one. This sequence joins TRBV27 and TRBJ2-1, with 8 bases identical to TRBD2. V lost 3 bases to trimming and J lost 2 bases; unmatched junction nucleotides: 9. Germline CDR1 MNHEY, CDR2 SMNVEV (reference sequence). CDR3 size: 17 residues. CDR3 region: CASSFSISGGAYNEQFF. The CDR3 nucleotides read TGTGCCAGCAGTTTCTCCATATCGGGAGGGGCCTACAATGAGCAGTTCTTC.

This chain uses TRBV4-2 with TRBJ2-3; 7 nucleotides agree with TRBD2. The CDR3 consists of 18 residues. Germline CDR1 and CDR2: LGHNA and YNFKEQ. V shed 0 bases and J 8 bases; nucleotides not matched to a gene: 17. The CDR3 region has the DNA TGTGCCAGCAGCCAAGACTTGACTAGCTCCCAACTTAGGGGTACGCAGTATTTT. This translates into CASSQDLTSSQLRGTQYF.

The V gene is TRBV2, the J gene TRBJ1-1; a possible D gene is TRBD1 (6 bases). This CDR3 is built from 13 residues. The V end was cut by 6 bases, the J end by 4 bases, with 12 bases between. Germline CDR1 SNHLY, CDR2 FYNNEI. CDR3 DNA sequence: TGTGCCAGCAGGGAAACAGGGTTCACTGAAGCTTTCTTT. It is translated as CASRETGFTEAFF.